This TCR beta chain was sequenced for a study of shared clonotypes between healthy human individuals. Turning to the study itself: Plates per donor: three CD4 naive, three CD4 memory, two CD8 naive, one CD8 memory.

On this clone itself: The antigen is not known.

Notes on the study in general: An effect of sequencing depth on clonotype sharing among donors was expected.

The germline CDR1 and CDR2 sequences are LGHNA and YNFKEQ. V lost 1 base and J 5 bases, leaving 17 bases between the germline ends. The CDR3 is 16 residues long. The assay used deep level. The repertoire was sequenced with immunoSEQ multiplex PCR; TCRdb's copy has only in-frame clones and lacks some. The repertoire includes roughly 700,000 clones, less than 85% of them detected once, and approximately 1.8% sits in the top ten. The sequence came from a woman aged 25 to 39 in good health. This chain links TRBV4-2 with TRBJ2-5, with D perhaps matching TRBD2 (6 bases). Sequencing input: memory CD4+ T cells sorted from blood. The subset here: CD45RA-negative fraction. The CDR3 DNA reads TGTGCCAGCAGCCAAGGTTACGGCAGGGAGGTCGAGACCCAGTACTTC. It yields the protein CASSQGYGREVETQYF.